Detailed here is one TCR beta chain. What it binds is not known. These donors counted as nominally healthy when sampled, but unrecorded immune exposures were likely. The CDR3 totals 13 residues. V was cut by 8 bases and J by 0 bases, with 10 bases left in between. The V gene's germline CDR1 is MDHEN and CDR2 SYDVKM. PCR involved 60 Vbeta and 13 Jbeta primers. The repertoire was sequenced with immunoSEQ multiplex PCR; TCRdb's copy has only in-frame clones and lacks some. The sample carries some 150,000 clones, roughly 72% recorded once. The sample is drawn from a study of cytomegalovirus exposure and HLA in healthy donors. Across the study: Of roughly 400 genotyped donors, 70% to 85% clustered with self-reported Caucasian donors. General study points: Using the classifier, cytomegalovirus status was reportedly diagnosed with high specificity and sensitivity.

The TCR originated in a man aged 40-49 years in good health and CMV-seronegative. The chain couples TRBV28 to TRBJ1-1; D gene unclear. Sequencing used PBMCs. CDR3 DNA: TGTGCCAGCCAAGACACGATGAACACTGAAGCTTTCTTT. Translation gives CASQDTMNTEAFF.